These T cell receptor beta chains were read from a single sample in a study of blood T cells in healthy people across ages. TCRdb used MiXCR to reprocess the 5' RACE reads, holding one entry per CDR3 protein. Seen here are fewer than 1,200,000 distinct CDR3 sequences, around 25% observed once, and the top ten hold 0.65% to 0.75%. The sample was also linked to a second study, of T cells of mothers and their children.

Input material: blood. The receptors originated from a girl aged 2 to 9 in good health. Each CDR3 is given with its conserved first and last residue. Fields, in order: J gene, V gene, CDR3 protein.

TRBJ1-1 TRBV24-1 CATSSSSGTEEAFF
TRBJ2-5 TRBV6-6 CASSYRVMQETQYF
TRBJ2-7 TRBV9 CASSPTWDFYEQYF
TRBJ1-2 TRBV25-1 CASSGLTGSFHYGYTF
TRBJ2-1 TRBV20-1 CSASVYGLNNEQFF
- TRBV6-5 CASSYGRESTYEQYF
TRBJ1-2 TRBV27 CASSRDPQGYGYTF
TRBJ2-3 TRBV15 CATSRTLPTDRGGGSDTQYF
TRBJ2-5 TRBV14 CASSQGLKGQETQYF
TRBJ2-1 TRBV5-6 CASSWQQGIEGEQFF
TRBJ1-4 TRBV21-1 CASSKARIFGEKLFF
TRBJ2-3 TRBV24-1 CATSDLHGQGAGDTQYF
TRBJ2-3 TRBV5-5 CASIPTATDTQYF
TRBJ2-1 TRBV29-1 CSVSGGPYNEQFF
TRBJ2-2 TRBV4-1 CASSQDPADYTGELFF
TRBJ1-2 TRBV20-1 CSASALRGYGYTF
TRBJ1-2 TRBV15 CATSAGQGLNYGYTF
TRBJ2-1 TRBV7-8 CASSPGLAEPFF
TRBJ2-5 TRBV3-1 CASSQDPRLETQYF
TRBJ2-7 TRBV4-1 CASSIGPKGYEQYF
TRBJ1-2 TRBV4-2 CASSQGYVTGGDVGGYTF
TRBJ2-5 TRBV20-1 CSASLGKETQYF
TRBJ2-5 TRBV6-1 CASTDRGLGETQYF
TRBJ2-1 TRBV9 CASRGYNNEQFF
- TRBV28 CASSSAARTGDNEQFF
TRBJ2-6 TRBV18 CASSPQVYPGDSGANVLTF
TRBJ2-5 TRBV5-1 CASSLAGQVQETQYF
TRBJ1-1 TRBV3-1 CASSQKGEAFF
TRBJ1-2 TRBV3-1 CASSVGSGPLRDGYTF
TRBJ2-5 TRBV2 CASLTEVGETQYF
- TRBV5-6 CASSAVDRGLPYEQYF
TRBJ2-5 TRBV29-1 CSVGPAGETQYF
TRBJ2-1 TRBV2 CASSEAQGGWSEQFF
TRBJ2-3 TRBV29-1 CSVATITDTQYF
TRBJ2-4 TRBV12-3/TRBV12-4 CASSSALSSGENIQYF
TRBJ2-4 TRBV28 CASSRKLAKNIQYF
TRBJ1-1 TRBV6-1 CASSEALGRWVAFF
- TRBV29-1 CSVEVGPSSYEQYF
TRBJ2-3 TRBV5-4 CASSLSQTLTDTQYF
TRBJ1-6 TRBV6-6 CASSYSNFGSPLHF
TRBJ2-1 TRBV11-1 CASSFRPGNSYNEQFF
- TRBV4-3 CASSQDRQADEQYF
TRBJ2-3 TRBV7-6 CASSFNGPDTQYF
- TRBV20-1 CSAAWSGRGYEQFF
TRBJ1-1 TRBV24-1 CATSGSRTDTEALF
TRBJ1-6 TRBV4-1 CASSQEGLGSPLHF
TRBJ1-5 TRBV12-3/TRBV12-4 CASRALGRPQHF
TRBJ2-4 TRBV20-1 CSARAGTACSKNIQYF
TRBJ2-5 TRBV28 CASPLPGAQYF
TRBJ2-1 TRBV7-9 CASSLDDYNEQFF
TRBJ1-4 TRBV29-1 CSVLTGANEKLFF
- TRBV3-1 CASSQDRRNEQYF
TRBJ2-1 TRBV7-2 CANRLAGGVVNEQFF
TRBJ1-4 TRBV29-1 CSVETQGRNEKLFF
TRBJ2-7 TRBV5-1 CASSLDVLAGGEQYF